Listed here are 25 T cell receptor beta chains from one sample, sequenced in a study of vaccination and CD4 T cells after COVID-19. An Oncomine TCR Beta short-read assay was used to sequence the DNA from cultured CD4+ T cells. TCRdb re-called the PCR reads through MiXCR, storing one row per CDR3 protein. This sample yields around 19,000 distinct CDR3 sequences, of which around four fifths are seen a single time; around 17% belongs to the top ten. For these receptors, no antigen is known. Indicated treatment: approximately nine-day PBMC culture with coronavirus spike peptide pools or control peptides (ViraFEST assay). The source material was CD4+ T cells from blood, cultured in vitro, sampled after SARS-CoV-2 vaccination. These receptors were collected from a human donor who received a COVID-19 vaccine.

The chain uses TRBV24-1 and TRBJ2-3, with 7 bases that match TRBD1. Trimming took 4 bases from V and 6 from J; bases not matched to a gene: 3. The CDR3 is 13 residues long. Germline V gene sequence: CDR1 KGHDR, CDR2 SFDVKD. The CDR3, as DNA: TGTGCCACCAGTGACTCACAGGGGGATACGCAGTATTTT. Protein sequence: CATSDSQGDTQYF.

The chain combines TRBV5-1 with TRBJ1-6; D is perhaps TRBD1 (6 bases). CDR1 and CDR2 (germline): SGHRS, YFSETQ. The CDR3 sequence is 16 residues long. V dropped 0 bases and J dropped 5 bases, with 12 bases sitting between them. CDR3 in amino acids: CASSLGVRGDNSPLHF. CDR3 nucleotide sequence: TGCGCCAGCAGCTTGGGGGTCAGGGGAGATAATTCACCCCTCCACTTT. The whole variable domain, filled in from reference TRBV5-1 and TRBJ1-6, reads KAGVTQTPRYLIKTRGQQVTLSCSPISGHRSVSWYQQTPGQGLQFLFEYFSETQRNKGNFPGRFSGRQFSNSRSEMNVSTLELGDSALYLCASSLGVRGDNSPLHFGNGTRLTVT.

The chain links TRBV20-1 to TRBJ1-2; D perhaps matches TRBD1 (6 bases). CDR3 size: 13 residues. Germline values: CDR1 DFQATT, CDR2 SNEGSKA (reference sequence). Trimming took off 2 bases at V and 6 bases at J, with 13 bases between the two ends. The CDR3, as DNA: TGCAGTGCTAGACGGCAGGGGTATCATGGCTACACCTTC. Translating it yields CSARRQGYHGYTF.

This chain connects TRBV7-9 to TRBJ1-6, with 11 positions matching TRBD1. J was trimmed by 9 bases and V by 5 bases; bases with no gene match: 3. The germline gives CDR1 SEHNR, CDR2 FQNEAQ (reference sequence). CDR3 length: 14 residues. The CDR3 sequence is CASSAGTGGSPLHF. The CDR3 DNA is TGTGCCAGCAGCGCCGGGACAGGGGGTTCACCCCTCCACTTT.

CDR3 nucleotides: TGTGCCAGCAGCGATACAGACACCGGGGAGCTGTTTTTT. It codes for CASSDTDTGELFF. The V and J genes are TRBV12-3 or TRBV12-4 and TRBJ2-2, with D unresolved. V was cut by 6 bases and J by 3 bases, with 8 bases left in between. The CDR3 has 13 amino acids.

This clonotype was counted once. This chain connects TRBV10-3 to TRBJ1-6; D call uncertain. The CDR3 runs 16 residues. Trimming pared 5 bases from V and 0 bases from J, leaving 11 bases between. Germline CDR1 ENHRY, CDR2 SYGVKD. CDR3 sequence: CAISIAESSYNSPLHF. The DNA for the CDR3 is TGTGCCATCAGTATTGCTGAAAGCTCCTATAATTCACCCCTCCACTTT.

This chain joins TRBV15 and TRBJ1-1; no clear D gene. Trimming cost V 5 bases and J 1 base, with 5 bases left between them. From germline, CDR1 is LNHNV and CDR2 YYDKDF (reference sequence). This CDR3 is built from 12 residues. The CDR3 DNA is TGTGCCACCAGCTTGGCGAACACTGAAGCTTTCTTT. Its translation: CATSLANTEAFF.

This clonotype appeared a single time. This chain links TRBV20-1 with TRBJ2-5, with TRBD2 matching 8 bases. The CDR3 is 14 residues long. Germline loops: CDR1 DFQATT, CDR2 SNEGSKA (reference sequence). J was trimmed by 5 bases and V by 1 base; bases with no gene match: 6. The CDR3 nucleotides read TGCAGTGCTAGAGTAGCGGGGAAGAAGGAGACCCAGTACTTC. Amino acids: CSARVAGKKETQYF.

This clonotype was counted a single time. The chain has TRBV10-3 and TRBJ1-2; D not resolved. CDR3 length: 13 amino acids. Germline V gene sequence: CDR1 ENHRY, CDR2 SYGVKD. The V end lost 8 bases, the J end lost 4 bases, and 14 bases lay between the germline ends. The CDR3 sequence: CAIGRGFGYGYTF. CDR3 DNA: TGTGCCATCGGGCGGGGTTTTGGCTATGGCTACACCTTC.

This clonotype has a handful of counts. This chain's CDR3 is CASRPRLPPSGANVLTF. The CDR3 nucleotides read TGTGCCAGCAGACCGAGACTACCCCCCTCTGGGGCCAACGTCCTGACTTTC. The chain employs TRBV7-2 and TRBJ2-6; possibly TRBD2 for D (5 bases). Trimming took off 6 bases at V and 0 bases at J, with 15 bases between the two ends. The CDR3 extends over 17 amino acids. From germline, CDR1 is SGHTA and CDR2 FQGNSA. The full variable domain, completed using reference TRBV7-2 and TRBJ2-6, is GAGVSQSPSNKVTEKGKDVELRCDPISGHTALYWYRQSLGQGLEFLIYFQGNSAPDKSGLPSDRFSAERTGGSVSTLTIQRTQQEDSAVYLCASRPRLPPSGANVLTFGAGSRLTVL.

The rearrangement uses TRBV2 and TRBJ2-7; 8 bases are shared with TRBD1. Germline values: CDR1 SNHLY, CDR2 FYNNEI. V lost 4 bases to trimming and J lost 0 bases; unmatched junction nucleotides: 5. This CDR3 comprises 15 residues. As DNA, the CDR3 is TGTGCCAGCAGTGCGGAGGGACAGGCCTCCTACGAGCAGTACTTC. It encodes CASSAEGQASYEQYF. Together with reference TRBV2 and TRBJ2-7, the CDR3 gives the full variable domain: EPEVTQTPSHQVTQMGQEVILRCVPISNHLYFYWYRQILGQKVEFLVSFYNNEISEKSEIFDDQFSVERPDGSNFTLKIRSTKLEDSAMYFCASSAEGQASYEQYFGPGTRLTVT.

The chain carries TRBV10-3 and TRBJ2-7; no clear D gene. Germline CDR1 reads ENHRY; CDR2 reads SYGVKD. The CDR3 loop spans 12 amino acids. Trimming took 0 bases from V and 2 from J, leaving 2 bases between them. CDR3 nucleotides: TGTGCCATCAGTGAGTCGACCTACGAGCAGTACTTC. Its protein product is CAISESTYEQYF.

The gene calls are TRBV24-1 and TRBJ1-5; possible D gene TRBD1, 5 bases. The CDR3 has 15 amino acids. Trimming left V 4 bases short and J 7 bases short, with 16 bases between. Germline V gene data show CDR1 as KGHDR and CDR2 as SFDVKD. Here the CDR3 reads CATSDGQLMGQPQHF. Here the CDR3 DNA reads TGTGCCACCAGTGACGGACAACTGATGGGGCAGCCCCAGCATTTT.

The chain couples TRBV12-3 or TRBV12-4 to TRBJ2-2, with D possibly TRBD1 on 7 matching bases. This CDR3 is built from 15 residues. V dropped 5 bases and J dropped 5 bases, with 15 bases sitting between them. CDR3: CASSGGGGRTGELFF. The DNA of the CDR3 is TGTGCCAGCAGTGGAGGAGGGGGCCGTACCGGGGAGCTGTTTTTT.

The chain has TRBV6-5 and TRBJ2-3, with D possibly TRBD2 on 6 matching bases. The CDR3 sequence is 18 residues long. Germline CDR1 MNHEY, CDR2 SVGAGI. Trimming left V 2 bases short and J 2 bases short, with 20 bases between. Here the CDR3 reads CASSYLVGVVADTDTQYF. The CDR3, as DNA: TGTGCCAGCAGTTACCTCGTGGGGGTGGTAGCGGACACAGATACGCAGTATTTT.

The gene calls are TRBV24-1 and TRBJ2-7, with 10 bases lining up with TRBD2. The CDR3 covers 13 residues. J was trimmed by 6 bases and V by 5 bases; bases with no gene match: 3. Looked up from germline, CDR1 is KGHDR and CDR2 is SFDVKD. CDR3 protein: CATSGLAGAEQYF. DNA of the CDR3: TGTGCCACCAGTGGTCTAGCGGGGGCCGAGCAGTACTTC.

This clonotype appeared a single time. The chain combines TRBV4-2 with TRBJ2-2; the D gene is possibly TRBD1 (5 bases). This CDR3 has 16 amino acids. The germline V gene encodes CDR1 LGHNA and CDR2 YNFKEQ. V gave up 1 base and J gave up 4 bases, with 13 bases separating them. This CDR3 is CASSQVTGGRTGELFF. DNA of the CDR3: TGTGCCAGCAGCCAAGTAACAGGTGGGCGCACCGGGGAGCTGTTTTTT.

The chain joins TRBV19 to TRBJ1-4, with a weak D call TRBD1 (5 bases). This CDR3 is built from 17 residues. The V end was cut by 0 bases, the J end by 3 bases, with 14 bases between. Germline V gene sequence: CDR1 LNHDA, CDR2 SQIVND (reference sequence). The CDR3 DNA follows: TGTGCCAGTAGTATAGATGGGGGACGGAGATCTAATGAAAAACTGTTTTTT. This codes for CASSIDGGRRSNEKLFF.

The chain joins TRBV7-2 to TRBJ1-2, with D possibly matching TRBD1 (6 bases). CDR3 size: 16 residues. In germline, CDR1 is SGHTA, CDR2 FQGNSA. The ends were cut back, 0 bases at V and 4 bases at J, with 15 bases in the middle. The CDR3 sequence is CASSLATGAIVYGYTF. Here the CDR3 DNA reads TGTGCCAGCAGCTTAGCGACGGGGGCTATAGTCTATGGCTACACCTTC.

The J gene is TRBJ2-1, the V gene TRBV20-1, with D perhaps given as TRBD1 or TRBD2 (5 bases each). V was shortened by 6 bases and J by 2 bases, with 23 bases between the two germline ends. The CDR3 runs to 17 residues. Germline V gives CDR1 DFQATT, CDR2 SNEGSKA (reference sequence). In DNA form, the CDR3 reads TGCAGTGCAAAAGACTCGTTGGGGGAGCCGCCCTACAATGAGCAGTTCTTC. Translated, it gives CSAKDSLGEPPYNEQFF.

The chain uses TRBV6-1 and TRBJ2-2; D not resolved. This CDR3 has 14 amino acids. The V gene lost 5 bases and the J gene lost 5 bases, with 12 bases spanning the gap. Germline V gives CDR1 MNHNS, CDR2 SASEGT. CDR3 DNA: TGTGCCAGCAGTCCACAGAGATATACCGGGGAGCTGTTTTTT. Translating it yields CASSPQRYTGELFF.

The J gene is TRBJ2-2, the V gene TRBV5-4, with D uncertain. CDR3 length equals 13 residues. The germline V and J ends were trimmed by 4 bases and 1 base, with 5 bases remaining between them. The germline V gene encodes CDR1 SGHNT and CDR2 YYREEE (reference sequence). The CDR3 DNA follows: TGTGCCAGCAGCCCGAGGAACACCGGGGAGCTGTTTTTT. Translated: CASSPRNTGELFF.

The CDR3 DNA is TGTGCCAGCAGCCCTTCGGGGGGCAGTGGCTACACCTTC. Residues: CASSPSGGSGYTF. This chain uses TRBV12-3 or TRBV12-4 with TRBJ1-2, with a tentative D call TRBD1 (6 bases). V was clipped by 6 bases and J by 7 bases, with 15 bases between them. The CDR3 is 13 residues long.

The chain employs TRBV30 and TRBJ2-5; no clear D. CDR3 size: 15 residues. CDR1 is GTSNPN and CDR2 is SVGIG in the germline V gene (reference sequence). The V and J ends lost 1 base and 2 bases respectively, with 14 bases between them. The CDR3 spells CAWSAPWPVQETQYF. CDR3 in DNA: TGTGCCTGGAGTGCCCCCTGGCCTGTGCAAGAGACCCAGTACTTC.

The chain uses TRBV15 and TRBJ2-5; D uncertain. Trimming removed 1 base from V and 3 bases from J, with 6 bases in between. Germline CDR1 is LNHNV and CDR2 is YYDKDF (reference sequence). The CDR3 has 13 amino acids. CDR3 bases: TGTGCCACCAGCAGAGTTTTGGAAGAGACCCAGTACTTC. Amino acid sequence: CATSRVLEETQYF.